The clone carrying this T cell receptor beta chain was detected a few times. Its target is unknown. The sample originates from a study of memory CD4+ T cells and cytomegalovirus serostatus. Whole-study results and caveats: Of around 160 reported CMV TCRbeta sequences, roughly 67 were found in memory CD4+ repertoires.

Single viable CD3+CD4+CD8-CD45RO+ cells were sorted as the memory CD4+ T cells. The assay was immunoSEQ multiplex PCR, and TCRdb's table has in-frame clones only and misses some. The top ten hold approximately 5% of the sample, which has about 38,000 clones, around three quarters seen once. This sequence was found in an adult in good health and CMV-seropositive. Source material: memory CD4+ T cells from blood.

CDR3 nucleotide sequence: TGTGCCAGCAGCTTAGCCCGTAAGGCCACTGAAGCTTTCTTT. As protein: CASSLARKATEAFF. The chain carries TRBV13 and TRBJ1-1; no reliable D call. The CDR3 spans 14 residues. V lost 1 base, J lost 4 bases, and 10 bases lay in between. The germline V gene encodes CDR1 PRHDT and CDR2 FYEKMQ (reference sequence).